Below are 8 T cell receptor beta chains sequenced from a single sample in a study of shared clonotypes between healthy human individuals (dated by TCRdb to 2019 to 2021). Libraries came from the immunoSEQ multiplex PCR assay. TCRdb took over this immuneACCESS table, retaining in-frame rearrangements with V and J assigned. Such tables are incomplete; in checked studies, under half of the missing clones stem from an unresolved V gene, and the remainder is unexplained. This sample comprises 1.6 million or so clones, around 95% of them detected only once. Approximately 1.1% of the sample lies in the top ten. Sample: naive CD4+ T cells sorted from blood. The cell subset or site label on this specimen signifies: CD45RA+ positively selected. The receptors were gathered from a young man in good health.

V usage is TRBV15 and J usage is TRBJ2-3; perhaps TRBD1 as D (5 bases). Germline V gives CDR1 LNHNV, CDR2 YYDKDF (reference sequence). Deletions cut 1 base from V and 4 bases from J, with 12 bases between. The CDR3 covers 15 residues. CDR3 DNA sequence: TGTGCCACCAGCAGAGGCCTTCAGGGCTCAGATACGCAGTATTTT. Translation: CATSRGLQGSDTQYF. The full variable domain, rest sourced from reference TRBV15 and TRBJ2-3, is DAMVIQNPRYQVTQFGKPVTLSCSQTLNHNVMYWYQQKSSQAPKLLFHYYDKDFNNEADTPDNFQSRRPNTSFCFLDIRSPGLGDTAMYLCATSRGLQGSDTQYFGPGTRLTVL.

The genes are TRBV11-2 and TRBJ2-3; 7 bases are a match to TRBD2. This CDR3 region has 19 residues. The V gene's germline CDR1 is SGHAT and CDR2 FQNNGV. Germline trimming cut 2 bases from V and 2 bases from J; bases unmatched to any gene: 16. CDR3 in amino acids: CASSLKRPSGKGDTDTQYF. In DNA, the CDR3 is TGTGCCAGCAGCTTAAAGCGGCCTAGCGGCAAAGGGGACACAGATACGCAGTATTTT.

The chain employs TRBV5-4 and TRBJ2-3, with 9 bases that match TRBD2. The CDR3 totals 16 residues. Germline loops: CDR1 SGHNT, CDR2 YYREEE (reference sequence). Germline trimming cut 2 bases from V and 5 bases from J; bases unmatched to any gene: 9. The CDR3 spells CASSFPASGNGDTQYF. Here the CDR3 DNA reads TGTGCCAGCAGCTTTCCGGCTAGCGGGAATGGAGATACGCAGTATTTT. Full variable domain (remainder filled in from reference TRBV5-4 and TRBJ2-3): ETGVTQSPTHLIKTRGQQVTLRCSSQSGHNTVSWYQQALGQGPQFIFQYYREEENGRGNFPPRFSGLQFPNYSSELNVNALELDDSALYLCASSFPASGNGDTQYFGPGTRLTVL.

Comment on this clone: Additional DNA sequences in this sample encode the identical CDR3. The DNA of the CDR3 is TGTGCCAGCAGTTCACAGGGTCCCAATCAGCCCCAGCATTTT. Amino acid sequence: CASSSQGPNQPQHF. The chain employs TRBV28 and TRBJ1-5, with a tentative D call TRBD1 (6 bases). Germline V CDR1 and CDR2: MDHEN, SYDVKM. V lost 4 bases and J lost 3, with 10 bases in between. There are 14 residues in the CDR3.

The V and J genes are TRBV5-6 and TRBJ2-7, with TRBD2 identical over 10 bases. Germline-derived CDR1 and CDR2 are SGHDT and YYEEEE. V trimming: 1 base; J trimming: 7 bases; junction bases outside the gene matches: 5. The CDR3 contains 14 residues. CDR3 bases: TGTGCCAGCAGCTTGTGGCTAGCGGGAGTTGAGCAGTACTTC. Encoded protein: CASSLWLAGVEQYF.

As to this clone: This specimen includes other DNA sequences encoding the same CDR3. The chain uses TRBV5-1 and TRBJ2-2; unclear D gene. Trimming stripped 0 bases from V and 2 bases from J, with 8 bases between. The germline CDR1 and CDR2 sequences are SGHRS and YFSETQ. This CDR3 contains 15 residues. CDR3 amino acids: CASSLGATNTGELFF. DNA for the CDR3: TGCGCCAGCAGCTTGGGAGCCACAAACACCGGGGAGCTGTTTTTT. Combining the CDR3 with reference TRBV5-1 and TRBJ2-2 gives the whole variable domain KAGVTQTPRYLIKTRGQQVTLSCSPISGHRSVSWYQQTPGQGLQFLFEYFSETQRNKGNFPGRFSGRQFSNSRSEMNVSTLELGDSALYLCASSLGATNTGELFFGEGSRLTVL.

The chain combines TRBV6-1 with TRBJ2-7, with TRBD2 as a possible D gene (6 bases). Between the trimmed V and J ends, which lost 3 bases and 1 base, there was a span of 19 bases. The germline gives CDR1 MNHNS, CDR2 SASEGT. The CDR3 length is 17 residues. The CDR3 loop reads CASSEATRNSGSYEQYF. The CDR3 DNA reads TGTGCCAGCAGTGAGGCGACCCGGAACAGCGGGTCCTACGAGCAGTACTTC.

CDR3 in DNA: TGCGCCAGCAGCTTGTGGACTAGCGGGAGTCAATCCTACGAGCAGTACTTC. This codes for CASSLWTSGSQSYEQYF. This chain connects TRBV5-1 to TRBJ2-7, with 13 bases fitting TRBD2. V was pared by 1 base and J by 1 base, with 5 bases of the junction left unmatched. The CDR3 totals 17 residues. Germline V CDR1 and CDR2: SGHRS, YFSETQ.